This TCR beta chain was found in a study of T cell repertoires in ileal Crohn's disease. Between the trimmed V and J ends, which lost 4 bases and 10 bases, there was a span of 5 bases. The germline V gene encodes CDR1 SNHLY and CDR2 FYNNEI. There are 10 residues in the CDR3. Data came from immunoSEQ multiplex PCR; TCRdb stores just in-frame clones and leaves some out. This sample has some 17,000 clones; 76% occur once, and the top ten carry 4.2%. The sample's time point: inflamed ileum from the surgical specimen. Eligibility required adulthood, ileal or ileocolonic Crohn's disease and indicated ileocolonic resection.

This rearrangement joins TRBV2 to TRBJ2-1; D ambiguous. The source of this sequence is an adult with Crohn's disease. Source material: ileal tissue. The CDR3 bases are TGTGCCAGCAGTGTGTGGGAGCAGTTCTTC. Protein: CASSVWEQFF.